This TCR beta chain was documented in a study of T cell responses to AZD1222 COVID-19 vaccine. Study as a whole: Second-dose schedules of about 4 or about 12 weeks were combined.

CDR3 length: 14 residues. Germline lookup yields CDR1 LNHDA and CDR2 SQIVND (reference sequence). V lost 0 bases to trimming and J lost 6 bases, with 11 bases between them. Study-wide findings and caveats: Repertoire samples came only from after the peak T cell response. Only 5 or 6 individuals given AZD1222 were seropositive at baseline.

This clone is medium-sized by share. Its target is unknown. TCRdb's copy holds only in-frame clones and misses some; the assay was immunoSEQ multiplex PCR. The repertoire holds about 94,000 clones, with around 90% as singletons. This rearrangement joins TRBV19 to TRBJ1-2; D is uncertain. This TCR derives from an adult in good health. The sample in question was peripheral blood, obtained on day 0 of AZD1222 vaccination. The CDR3 is CASSIDSTVNGYTF. For the CDR3, the DNA is TGTGCCAGTAGTATAGATAGTACGGTTAATGGCTACACCTTC.